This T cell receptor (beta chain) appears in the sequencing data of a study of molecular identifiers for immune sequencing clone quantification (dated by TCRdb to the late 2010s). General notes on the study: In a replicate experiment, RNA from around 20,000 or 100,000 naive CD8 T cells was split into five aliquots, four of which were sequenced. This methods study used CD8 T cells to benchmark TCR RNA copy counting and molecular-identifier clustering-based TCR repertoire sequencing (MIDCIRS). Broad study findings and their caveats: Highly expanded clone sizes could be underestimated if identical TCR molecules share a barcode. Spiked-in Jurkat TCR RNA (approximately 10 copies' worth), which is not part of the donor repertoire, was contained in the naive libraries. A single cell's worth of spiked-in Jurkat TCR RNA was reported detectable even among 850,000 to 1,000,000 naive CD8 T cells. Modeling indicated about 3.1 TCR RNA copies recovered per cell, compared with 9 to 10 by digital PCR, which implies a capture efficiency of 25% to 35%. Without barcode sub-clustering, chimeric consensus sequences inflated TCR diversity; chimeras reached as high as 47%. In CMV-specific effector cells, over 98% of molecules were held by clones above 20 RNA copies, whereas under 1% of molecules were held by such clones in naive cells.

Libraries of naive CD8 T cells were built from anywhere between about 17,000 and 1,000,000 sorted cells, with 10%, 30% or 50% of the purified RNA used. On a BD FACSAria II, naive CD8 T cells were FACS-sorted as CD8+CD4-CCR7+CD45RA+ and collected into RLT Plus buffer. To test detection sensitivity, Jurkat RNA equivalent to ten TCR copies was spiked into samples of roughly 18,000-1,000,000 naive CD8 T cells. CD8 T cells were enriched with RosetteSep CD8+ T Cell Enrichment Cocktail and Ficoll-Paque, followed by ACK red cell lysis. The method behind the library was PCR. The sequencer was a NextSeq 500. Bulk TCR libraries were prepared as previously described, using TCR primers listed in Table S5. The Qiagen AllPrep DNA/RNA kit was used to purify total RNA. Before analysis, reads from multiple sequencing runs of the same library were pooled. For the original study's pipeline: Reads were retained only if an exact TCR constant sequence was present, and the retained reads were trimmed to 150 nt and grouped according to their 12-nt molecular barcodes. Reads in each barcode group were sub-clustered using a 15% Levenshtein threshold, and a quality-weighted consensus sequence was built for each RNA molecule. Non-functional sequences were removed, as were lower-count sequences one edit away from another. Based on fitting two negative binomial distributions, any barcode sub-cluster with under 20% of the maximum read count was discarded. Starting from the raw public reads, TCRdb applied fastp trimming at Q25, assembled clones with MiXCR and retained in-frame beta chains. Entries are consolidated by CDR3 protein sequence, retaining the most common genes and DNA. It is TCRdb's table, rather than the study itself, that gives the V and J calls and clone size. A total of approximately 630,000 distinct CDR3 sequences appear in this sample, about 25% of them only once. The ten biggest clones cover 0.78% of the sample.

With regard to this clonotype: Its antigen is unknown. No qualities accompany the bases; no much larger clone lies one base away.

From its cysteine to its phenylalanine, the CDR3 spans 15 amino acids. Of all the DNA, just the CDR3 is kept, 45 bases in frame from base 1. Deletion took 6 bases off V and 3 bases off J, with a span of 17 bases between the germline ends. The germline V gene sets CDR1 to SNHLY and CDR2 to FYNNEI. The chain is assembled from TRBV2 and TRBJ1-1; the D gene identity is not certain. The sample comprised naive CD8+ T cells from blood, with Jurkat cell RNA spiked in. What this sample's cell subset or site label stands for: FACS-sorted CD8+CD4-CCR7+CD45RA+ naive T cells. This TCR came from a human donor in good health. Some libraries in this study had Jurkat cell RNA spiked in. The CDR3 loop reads CASSGRVRVDTEAFF. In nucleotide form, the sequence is TGTGCCAGCAGCGGGAGGGTGAGGGTAGACACTGAAGCTTTCTTT.